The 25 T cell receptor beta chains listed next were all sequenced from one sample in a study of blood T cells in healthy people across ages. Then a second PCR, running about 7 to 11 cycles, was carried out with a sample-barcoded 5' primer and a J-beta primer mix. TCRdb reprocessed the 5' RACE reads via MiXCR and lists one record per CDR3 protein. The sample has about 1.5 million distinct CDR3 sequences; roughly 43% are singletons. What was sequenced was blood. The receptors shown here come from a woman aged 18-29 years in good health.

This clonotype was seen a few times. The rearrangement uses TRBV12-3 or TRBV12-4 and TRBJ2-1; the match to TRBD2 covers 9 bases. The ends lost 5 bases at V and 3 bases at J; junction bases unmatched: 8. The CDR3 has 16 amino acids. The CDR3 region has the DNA TGTGCCAGCAGTCCTGCGGGGGGGGACTTCTACAATGAGCAGTTCTTC. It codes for CASSPAGGDFYNEQFF.

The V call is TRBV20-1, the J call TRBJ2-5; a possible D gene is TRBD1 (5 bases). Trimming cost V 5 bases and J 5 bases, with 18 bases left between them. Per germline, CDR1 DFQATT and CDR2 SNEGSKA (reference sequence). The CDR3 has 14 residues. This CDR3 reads CSAVKGLLAETQYF. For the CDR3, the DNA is TGCAGTGCTGTAAAGGGGCTTTTGGCGGAGACCCAGTACTTC.

CDR3 DNA: TGTGCCAGCAGTGAGGGGAGAGTGTCTTACAATGAGCAGTACTTC. Its translation: CASSEGRVSYNEQYF. The chain has TRBV2 and TRBJ2-1; tentatively, D is TRBD2 (5 bases). The end of the DNA aligns better with TRBJ2-7, so the J call may be wrong. This CDR3 has 15 amino acids. Germline V CDR1 and CDR2: SNHLY, FYNNEI.

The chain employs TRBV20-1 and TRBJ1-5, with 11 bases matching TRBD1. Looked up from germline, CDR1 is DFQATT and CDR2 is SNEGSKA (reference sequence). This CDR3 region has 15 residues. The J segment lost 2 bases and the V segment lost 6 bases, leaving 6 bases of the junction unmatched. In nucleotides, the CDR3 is TGCAGTGCCCCTAAGGGACAGGGGGGCAATCAGCCCCAGCATTTT. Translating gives CSAPKGQGGNQPQHF.

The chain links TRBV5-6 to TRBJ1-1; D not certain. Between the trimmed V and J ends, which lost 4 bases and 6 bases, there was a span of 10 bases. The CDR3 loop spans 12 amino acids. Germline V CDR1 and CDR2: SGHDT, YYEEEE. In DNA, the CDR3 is TGTGCCAGCAGCATTGGGGAGGCTGAAGCTTTCTTT. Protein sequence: CASSIGEAEAFF.

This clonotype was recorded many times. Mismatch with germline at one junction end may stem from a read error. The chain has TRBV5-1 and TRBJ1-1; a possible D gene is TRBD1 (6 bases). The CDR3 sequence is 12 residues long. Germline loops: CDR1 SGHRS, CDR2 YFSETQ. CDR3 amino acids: CASSLEGAEAFF. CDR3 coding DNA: TGTGCCAGCAGCTTAGAGGGGGCTGAAGCTTTCTTT.

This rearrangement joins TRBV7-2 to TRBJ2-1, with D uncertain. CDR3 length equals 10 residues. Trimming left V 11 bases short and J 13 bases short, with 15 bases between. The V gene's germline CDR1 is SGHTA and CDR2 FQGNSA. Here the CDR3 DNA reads TGTGCCGCTATCTCGGAGACCCAGTTCTTC. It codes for CAAISETQFF.

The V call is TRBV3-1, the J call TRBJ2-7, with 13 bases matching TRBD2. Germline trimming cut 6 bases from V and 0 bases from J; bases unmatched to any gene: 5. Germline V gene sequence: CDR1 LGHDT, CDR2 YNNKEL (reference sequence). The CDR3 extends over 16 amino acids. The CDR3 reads CASSPTSGRSSYEQYF. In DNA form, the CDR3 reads TGTGCCAGCAGTCCGACTAGCGGGAGGAGCTCCTACGAGCAGTACTTC.

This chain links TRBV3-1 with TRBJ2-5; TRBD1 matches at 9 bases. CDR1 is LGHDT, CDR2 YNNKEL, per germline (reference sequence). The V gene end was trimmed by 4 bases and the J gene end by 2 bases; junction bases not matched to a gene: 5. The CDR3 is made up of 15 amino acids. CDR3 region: CASSPLDRGQETQYF. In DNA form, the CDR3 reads TGTGCCAGCAGCCCCTTGGACAGGGGTCAAGAGACCCAGTACTTC.

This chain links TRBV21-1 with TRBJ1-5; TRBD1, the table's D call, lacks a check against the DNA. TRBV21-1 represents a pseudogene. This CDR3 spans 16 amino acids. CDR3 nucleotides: TGTGCCAGCAAGTGGATAGACAGAGCGGGCAATCAGCCCCAGCATTTT. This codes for CASKWIDRAGNQPQHF.

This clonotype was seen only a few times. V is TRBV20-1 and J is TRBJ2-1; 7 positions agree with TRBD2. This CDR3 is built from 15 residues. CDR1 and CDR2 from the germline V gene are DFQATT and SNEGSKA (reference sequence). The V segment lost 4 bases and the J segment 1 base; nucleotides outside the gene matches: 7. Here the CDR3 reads CSAKSPRESYNEQFF. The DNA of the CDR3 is TGCAGTGCTAAGTCACCGCGGGAGTCCTACAATGAGCAGTTCTTC.

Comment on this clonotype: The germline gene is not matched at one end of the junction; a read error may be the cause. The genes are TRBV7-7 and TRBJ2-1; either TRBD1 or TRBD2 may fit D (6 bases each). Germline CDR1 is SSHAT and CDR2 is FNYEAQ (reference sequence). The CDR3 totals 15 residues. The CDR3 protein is CASSLAKGGYNEQFF. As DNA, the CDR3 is TGTGCTAGCAGCTTAGCGAAGGGGGGCTACAATGAGCAGTTCTTC.

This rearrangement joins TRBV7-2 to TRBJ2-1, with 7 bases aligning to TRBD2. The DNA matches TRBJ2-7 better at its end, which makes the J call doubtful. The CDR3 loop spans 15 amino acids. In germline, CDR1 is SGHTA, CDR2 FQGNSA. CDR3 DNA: TGTGCCAGCAGCTTAGTGGGCGGGGGAAACAATGAGCAGTACTTC. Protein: CASSLVGGGNNEQYF.

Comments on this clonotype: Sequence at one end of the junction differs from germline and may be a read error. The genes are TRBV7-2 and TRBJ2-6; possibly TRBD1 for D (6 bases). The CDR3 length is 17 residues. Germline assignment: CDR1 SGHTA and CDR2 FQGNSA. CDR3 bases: TGTGCCGGCAGCTTAAAGCGGCAGGGGACTGGGGCCAACGTCCTGACTTTC. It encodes CAGSLKRQGTGANVLTF.

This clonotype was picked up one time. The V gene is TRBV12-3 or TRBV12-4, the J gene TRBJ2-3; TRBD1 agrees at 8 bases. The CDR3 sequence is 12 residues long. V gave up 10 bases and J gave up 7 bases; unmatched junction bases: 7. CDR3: CATGQGLNTQYF. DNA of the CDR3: TGTGCCACAGGACAGGGTCTAAATACGCAGTATTTT.

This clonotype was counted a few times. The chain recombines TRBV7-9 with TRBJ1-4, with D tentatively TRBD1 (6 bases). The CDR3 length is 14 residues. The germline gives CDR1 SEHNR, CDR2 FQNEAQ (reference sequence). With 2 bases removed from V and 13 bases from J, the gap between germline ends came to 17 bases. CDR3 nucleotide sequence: TGTGCCAGCAGCTTACCTATAGAGGAAGGGGGACTGTTTTTT. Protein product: CASSLPIEEGGLFF.

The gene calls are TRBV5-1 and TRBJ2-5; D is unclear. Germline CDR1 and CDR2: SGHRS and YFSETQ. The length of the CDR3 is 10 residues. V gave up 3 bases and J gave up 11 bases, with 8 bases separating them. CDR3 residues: CASSSPEQYF. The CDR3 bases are TGCGCCAGCAGCTCTCCTGAGCAGTACTTC.

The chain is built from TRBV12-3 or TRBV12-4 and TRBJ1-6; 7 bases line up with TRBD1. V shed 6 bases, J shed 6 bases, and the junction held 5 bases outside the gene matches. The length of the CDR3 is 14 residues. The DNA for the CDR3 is TGTGCCAGCAGCCCCAGGGGGGGTAATTCACCCCTCCACTTT. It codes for CASSPRGGNSPLHF.

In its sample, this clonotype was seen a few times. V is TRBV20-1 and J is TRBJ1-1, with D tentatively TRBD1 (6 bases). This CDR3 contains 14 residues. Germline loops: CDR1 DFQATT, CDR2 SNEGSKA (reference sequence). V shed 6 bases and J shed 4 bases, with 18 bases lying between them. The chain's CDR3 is CSARTRQGSTEAFF. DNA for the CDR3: TGCAGTGCCCGAACCCGGCAGGGGAGCACTGAAGCTTTCTTT.

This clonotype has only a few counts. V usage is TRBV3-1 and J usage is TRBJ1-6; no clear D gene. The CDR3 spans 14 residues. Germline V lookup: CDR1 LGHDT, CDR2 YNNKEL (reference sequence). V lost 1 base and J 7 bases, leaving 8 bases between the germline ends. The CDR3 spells CASSQVRSNSPLHF. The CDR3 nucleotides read TGTGCCAGCAGCCAAGTCAGATCAAATTCACCCCTCCACTTT.

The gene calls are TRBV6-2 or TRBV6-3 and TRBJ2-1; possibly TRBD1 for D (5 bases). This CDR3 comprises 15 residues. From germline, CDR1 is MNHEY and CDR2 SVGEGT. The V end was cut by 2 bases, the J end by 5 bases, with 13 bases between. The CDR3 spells CASSYAVRGNNEQFF. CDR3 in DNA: TGTGCCAGCAGTTACGCGGTTAGGGGAAACAATGAGCAGTTCTTC.

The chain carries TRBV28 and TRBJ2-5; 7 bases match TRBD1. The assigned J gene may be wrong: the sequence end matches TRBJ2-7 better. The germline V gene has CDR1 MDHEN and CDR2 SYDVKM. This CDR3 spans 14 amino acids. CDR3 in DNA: TGTGCCAGCAGTGACAGGGTCGGGGTCTCCGAGCAGTACTTC. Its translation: CASSDRVGVSEQYF.

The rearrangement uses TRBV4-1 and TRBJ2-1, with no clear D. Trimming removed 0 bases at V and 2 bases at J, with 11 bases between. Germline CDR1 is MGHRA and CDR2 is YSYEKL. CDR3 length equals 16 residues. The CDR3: CASSQDAGGTYNEQFF. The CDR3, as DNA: TGCGCCAGCAGCCAAGATGCCGGTGGCACCTACAATGAGCAGTTCTTC.

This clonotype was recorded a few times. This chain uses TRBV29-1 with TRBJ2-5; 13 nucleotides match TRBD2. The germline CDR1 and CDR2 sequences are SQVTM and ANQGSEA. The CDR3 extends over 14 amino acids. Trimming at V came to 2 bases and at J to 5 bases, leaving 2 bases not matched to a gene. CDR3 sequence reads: CSVERLAGGETQYF. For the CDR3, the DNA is TGCAGCGTTGAAAGACTAGCGGGAGGCGAGACCCAGTACTTC. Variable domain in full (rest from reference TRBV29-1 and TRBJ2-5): SAVISQKPSRDICQRGTSLTIQCQVDSQVTMMFWYRQQPGQSLTLIATANQGSEATYESGFVIDKFPISRPNLTFSTLTVSNMSPEDSSIYLCSVERLAGGETQYFGPGTRLLVL.

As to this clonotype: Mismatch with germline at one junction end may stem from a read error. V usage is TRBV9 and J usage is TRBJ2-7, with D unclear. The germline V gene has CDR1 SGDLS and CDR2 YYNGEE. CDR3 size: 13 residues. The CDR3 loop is CAGSVDSSYEQYF. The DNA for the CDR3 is TGTGCCGGCAGCGTAGACTCCTCCTACGAGCAGTACTTC.